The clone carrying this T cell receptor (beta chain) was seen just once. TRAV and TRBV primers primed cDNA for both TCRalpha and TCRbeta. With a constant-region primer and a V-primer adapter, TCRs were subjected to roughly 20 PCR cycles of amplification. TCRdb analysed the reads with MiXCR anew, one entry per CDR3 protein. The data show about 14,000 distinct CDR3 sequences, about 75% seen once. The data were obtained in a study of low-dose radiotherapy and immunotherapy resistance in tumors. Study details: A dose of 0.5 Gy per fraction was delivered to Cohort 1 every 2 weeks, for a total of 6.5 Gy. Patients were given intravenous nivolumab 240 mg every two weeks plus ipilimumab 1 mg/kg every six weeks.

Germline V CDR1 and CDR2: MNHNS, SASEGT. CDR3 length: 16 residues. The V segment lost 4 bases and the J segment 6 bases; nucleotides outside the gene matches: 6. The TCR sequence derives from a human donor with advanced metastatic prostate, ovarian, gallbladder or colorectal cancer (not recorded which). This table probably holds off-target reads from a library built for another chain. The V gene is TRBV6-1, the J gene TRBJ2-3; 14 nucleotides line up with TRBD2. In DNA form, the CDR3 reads TGTGCCAGCAGTGGGACGACTAGCGGGGGGGCGGATACGCAGTATTTT. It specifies CASSGTTSGGADTQYF.